The T cell receptor (beta chain) described here comes from a study of lymphopenia after photon versus proton radiotherapy. Profiled with immunoSEQ multiplex PCR; TCRdb holds only in-frame clones, not every one. The profile shows about 83,000 clones, around four fifths of them singletons. After removal of 6 bases from V and 4 bases from J, the junction contained 6 bases not matched to a gene. The V gene's germline CDR1 is MDHEN and CDR2 SYDVKM. The CDR3 spans 15 residues. As concerns this clone: What it binds is unknown.

Regarding the study as a whole: Oligoclonal CD8+ Temra expansion after nadir drove photon patients' diversity drop. Survival link was tested only in deceased patients; proton benefit remains a possibility. Photon-treated patients lost naive T cells and TCR diversity; proton-treated stayed stable.

This sample comprised peripheral blood, obtained from a patient treated with proton-based radiotherapy. The clonotype was recovered from a man in his 60s with pancreatic cancer. The chain couples TRBV28 to TRBJ2-1, with 10 bases aligning to TRBD2. Here the CDR3 DNA reads TGTGCCAGCAGGCCACTAGCGGGGAGATACAATGAGCAGTTCTTC. Protein sequence: CASRPLAGRYNEQFF. Supplemented by reference TRBV28 and TRBJ2-1, the full variable domain reads DVKVTQSSRYLVKRTGEKVFLECVQDMDHENMFWYRQDPGLGLRLIYFSYDVKMKEKGDIPEGYSVSREKKERFSLILESASTNQTSMYLCASRPLAGRYNEQFFGPGTRLTVL.